One and the same sample provided the 23 T cell receptor beta chains below, sequenced in a study of T cell repertoires in cytomegalovirus infection. Each CDR3 protein is one row after TCRdb ran MiXCR on the reads. The data show around 740,000 distinct CDR3 sequences, with roughly 35% seen just once and 2.8% held by the top ten. Sequencing was performed on PBMCs. Every receptor here comes from a human donor in good health (CMV status not recorded). Some clones in this sample may be carry-over from other donors' samples.

In regard to this clonotype: At one end the junction does not follow the germline gene, possibly because of a read error. The rearrangement links TRBV6-2 or TRBV6-3 to TRBJ2-3; maybe TRBD2 (6 bases). The CDR3 runs 15 residues. Germline assignment: CDR1 MNHEY and CDR2 SVGEGT. The CDR3: CASLRDFPSTDTQSF. CDR3 nucleotide sequence: TGTGCCTCCCTCCGGGACTTCCCTAGCACAGATACGCAGTCGTTT.

V usage is TRBV12-3 or TRBV12-4 and J usage is TRBJ2-1; weak D call: TRBD2 (7 bases). The CDR3 contains 14 residues. Between the trimmed V and J ends, which lost 6 bases and 6 bases, there was a span of 15 bases. This CDR3 is CASRPSGGLNEQFF. The CDR3 DNA sequence: TGTGCCAGCAGACCGTCCGGGGGGCTCAATGAGCAGTTCTTC.

The rearrangement uses TRBV12-5 and TRBJ2-2; the D is unclear. The length of the CDR3 is 13 residues. The germline CDR1 and CDR2 sequences are LGHNT and FRNRAP. V lost 6 bases to trimming and J lost 3 bases, with 8 bases between them. Written as DNA, the CDR3 is TGTGCTAGTGGCCCGGAGTACACCGGGGAGCTGTTTTTT. Amino acids: CASGPEYTGELFF.

There are a few counts of this clonotype. The rearrangement joins TRBV5-6 to TRBJ2-7; maybe TRBD1 (7 bases). This CDR3 contains 15 residues. V lost 4 bases to trimming and J lost 6 bases, with 20 bases between them. Looked up from germline, CDR1 is SGHDT and CDR2 is YYEEEE. CDR3 residues: CASSLGGGGGSEQYF. The CDR3 bases are TGTGCCAGCAGCCTCGGAGGAGGGGGCGGGTCCGAGCAGTACTTC.

This clonotype was seen more than once but under ten times. The chain employs TRBV15 and TRBJ2-3; no definite D call. Germline lookup yields CDR1 LNHNV and CDR2 YYDKDF (reference sequence). The CDR3 runs to 13 residues. With 7 bases removed from V and 2 bases from J, the gap between germline ends came to 10 bases. The CDR3 DNA sequence: TGTGCCACCACAAAGCGTAACACAGATACGCAGTATTTT. It specifies CATTKRNTDTQYF.

The rearrangement joins TRBV7-6 to TRBJ1-6, with a possible D match to TRBD1 (5 bases). Looked up from germline, CDR1 is SGHVS and CDR2 is FNYEAQ. This CDR3 has 15 residues. V was shortened by 5 bases and J by 6 bases, with 14 bases between the two germline ends. CDR3 amino acids: CASSPSGTANSPLHF. The DNA of the CDR3 is TGTGCCAGCAGCCCGAGCGGGACCGCTAATTCACCCCTCCACTTT.

This clonotype was counted a few times. The chain is built from TRBV5-5 and TRBJ1-5; D gene ambiguous. The CDR3 length is 14 residues. Germline CDR1 is SGHKS and CDR2 is YYEKEE (reference sequence). V lost 0 bases and J lost 5, with 9 bases in between. The CDR3 DNA is TGTGCCAGCAGCTTGGCGGCAGGAGATCAGCCCCAGCATTTT. This translates into CASSLAAGDQPQHF.

This clonotype occurred many times. The rearrangement uses TRBV7-2 and TRBJ1-2; 8 bases agree with TRBD1. Germline CDR1 and CDR2: SGHTA and FQGNSA. The CDR3 has 16 residues. The V segment lost 1 base and the J segment 3 bases; nucleotides outside the gene matches: 7. The CDR3 here is CASSLGRTGRDYGYTF. In DNA form, the CDR3 reads TGTGCCAGCAGCTTAGGAAGGACAGGGCGAGACTATGGCTACACCTTC.

This clonotype showed up many times. The chain combines TRBV7-2 with TRBJ2-3; TRBD2 matches 8 bases. The CDR3 runs 13 residues. Germline-derived CDR1 and CDR2 are SGHTA and FQGNSA. J was trimmed by 5 bases and V by 2 bases; bases with no gene match: 0. CDR3 nucleotide sequence: TGTGCCAGCAGCTTACTAGCGGGAGATACGCAGTATTTT. Translating it yields CASSLLAGDTQYF.

This clonotype was recorded a few times. This chain joins TRBV7-2 and TRBJ2-1, with 7 bases matching TRBD1. J gave up 8 bases and V 8 bases, and 6 bases lay outside the gene matches. The germline V gene encodes CDR1 SGHTA and CDR2 FQGNSA. CDR3 length equals 12 residues. Here the CDR3 reads CASDRDSDEQFF. CDR3 bases: TGTGCCAGCGACAGGGATTCGGATGAGCAGTTCTTC.

As concerns this clonotype: Sequence at one end of the junction differs from germline and may be a read error. The rearrangement joins TRBV28 to TRBJ2-1; D is unresolved. The CDR3 has 12 residues. Germline CDR1 and CDR2: MDHEN and SYDVKM. The CDR3 DNA reads TGTGCCAGCAGTGAGTCCTACAATGCGCAGTTCTTC. Amino acid sequence: CASSESYNAQFF.

The CDR3 sequence: CASSFIRSSYEQYF. The DNA for the CDR3 is TGTGCCAGCAGCTTCATACGGAGCTCCTACGAGCAGTACTTC. J is TRBJ2-7 and V is TRBV5-5; D not certain. V was cut by 2 bases and J by 0 bases, with 9 bases left in between. This CDR3 comprises 14 residues. CDR1 is SGHKS and CDR2 is YYEKEE in the germline V gene (reference sequence).

The chain uses TRBV19 and TRBJ2-1, with 7 bases aligning to TRBD1. The CDR3 is 16 amino acids. Germline V lookup: CDR1 LNHDA, CDR2 SQIVND (reference sequence). V lost 4 bases and J lost 3; bases outside the gene matches: 9. The CDR3, as DNA: TGTGCCAGTAGTAAGACAGGGCGCTATTACTACAATGAGCAGTTCTTC. It translates to CASSKTGRYYYNEQFF.

CDR3 DNA: TGTGCCAGCAGCCCATCGTCCTCCTTGAACACTGAAGCTTTCTTT. Translated: CASSPSSSLNTEAFF. The rearrangement joins TRBV11-2 to TRBJ1-1; the D is unclear. Germline V lookup: CDR1 SGHAT, CDR2 FQNNGV. The CDR3 loop spans 15 amino acids. The germline V and J ends were trimmed by 5 bases and 0 bases, with 13 bases remaining between them.

This clonotype was picked up a small number of times. The chain employs TRBV7-6 and TRBJ2-1; 7 positions agree with TRBD1. Germline-derived CDR1 and CDR2 are SGHVS and FNYEAQ. The V and J ends lost 5 bases and 10 bases, in that order; junction bases with no gene match: 11. This CDR3 has 14 residues. CDR3: CASSPPTGTLEQFF. CDR3 in DNA: TGTGCCAGCAGCCCCCCGACAGGGACGCTCGAGCAGTTCTTC. Based on the CDR3 plus reference TRBV7-6 and TRBJ2-1, the full variable domain is GAGVSQSPRYKVTKRGQDVALRCDPISGHVSLYWYRQALGQGPEFLTYFNYEAQQDKSGLPNDRFSAERPEGSISTLTIQRTEQRDSAMYRCASSPPTGTLEQFFGPGTRLTVL.

The CDR3: CASSLVGQGVSPLHF. CDR3 nucleotides: TGTGCCAGCAGCTTAGTGGGACAGGGGGTGTCACCCCTCCACTTT. This rearrangement joins TRBV7-6 to TRBJ1-6, with 11 positions matching TRBD1. The germline CDR1 and CDR2 sequences are SGHVS and FNYEAQ. With V trimmed by 1 base and J by 10 bases, 3 bases remained unmatched. There are 15 residues in the CDR3.

This clonotype was found many times. This chain uses TRBV7-2 with TRBJ1-1; TRBD1 is a possible D gene (6 bases). Germline V CDR1 and CDR2: SGHTA, FQGNSA. The CDR3 contains 14 residues. Trimming stripped 7 bases from V and 7 bases from J, with 19 bases between. The CDR3 protein is CASTTGGASVEAFF. The DNA for the CDR3 is TGTGCCAGCACCACCGGGGGGGCTTCTGTTGAAGCTTTCTTT.

This clonotype was found once. Given the absence of the conserved phenylalanine or tryptophan at the CDR3 end, a read error is likely. This chain connects TRBV2 to TRBJ1-1; 9 nucleotides align to TRBD1. Germline CDR1 and CDR2: SNHLY and FYNNEI. V was clipped by 4 bases and J by 4 bases; unmatched bases: 4. This CDR3 is 14 amino acids long. The CDR3 coding sequence is TGTGCCAGCAGTGGACAGGGGGGGAGCACTGAAGCTTTCTTG. It yields the protein CASSGQGGSTEAFL.

The chain carries TRBV4-1 and TRBJ2-1; 10 bases line up with TRBD2. V was pared by 4 bases and J by 3 bases, with 18 bases of the junction left unmatched. CDR3 size: 20 residues. Germline-derived CDR1 and CDR2 are MGHRA and YSYEKL. DNA for the CDR3: TGCGCCAGCAGCCGAGATCCGGGACTAGCGTTCCCTGCTGGCTACAATGAGCAGTTCTTC. It yields the protein CASSRDPGLAFPAGYNEQFF.

The chain recombines TRBV20-1 with TRBJ2-5; maybe TRBD2 (6 bases). In germline, CDR1 is DFQATT, CDR2 SNEGSKA (reference sequence). V was shortened by 3 bases and J by 5 bases, with 13 bases between the two germline ends. This CDR3 region has 13 residues. This CDR3 reads CSASPGVVETQYF. In DNA, the CDR3 is TGCAGTGCTAGCCCGGGAGTGGTGGAGACCCAGTACTTC.

This clonotype was detected a few times. The V call is TRBV6-6, the J call TRBJ2-1, with no clear D. The ends were cut back, 4 bases at V and 7 bases at J, with 8 bases in the middle. This CDR3 contains 12 residues. From germline, CDR1 is MNHNY and CDR2 SVGAGI (reference sequence). For the CDR3, the DNA is TGTGCCAGCAGTTCCGACTCTAATGAGCAGTTCTTC. This sequence encodes CASSSDSNEQFF.

The rearrangement links TRBV7-2 to TRBJ1-5; no clear D gene. Trimming removed 2 bases from V and 5 bases from J, with 7 bases in between. The CDR3 consists of 13 residues. The V gene's germline CDR1 is SGHTA and CDR2 FQGNSA. The CDR3 DNA reads as TGTGCCAGCAGCTTAAGCCTCCATCAGCCCCAGCATTTT. It translates to CASSLSLHQPQHF.

This clonotype has just a few counts. The CDR3 loop reads CASSSALSLGEQYF. CDR3 nucleotides: TGTGCCAGCAGCTCGGCCCTATCTTTGGGCGAGCAGTACTTC. The chain links TRBV7-2 to TRBJ2-7; D is unclear. V gave up 4 bases and J gave up 6 bases, with 16 bases separating them. This CDR3 spans 14 amino acids. Looked up from germline, CDR1 is SGHTA and CDR2 is FQGNSA.